These T cell receptor beta chains were read from a single sample in a study of naive and memory T cell subsets. TCRdb ran MiXCR on the 5' RACE reads and lists one entry per CDR3 protein. The sample lists roughly 60,000 distinct CDR3 sequences, approximately 7.2% seen once, with roughly a tenth in the top ten. These receptor sequences come from a male donor in good health. Each CDR3 is given with its conserved first and last residue. The D gene is left open where the match is weak. A clone size is listed for some rows: how often the clone was seen (once, few, many), or a class if it is expanded.

length	D	J	size	V	CDR3	DNA
16	NA	TRBJ2-7	few	TRBV4-1	CASSQDPQGARYEQYF	TGCGCCAGCAGCCAAGATCCGCAAGGGGCGCGGTACGAGCAGTACTTC
18	TRBD2	TRBJ2-1	NA	TRBV3-1	CASSREDSGRFSYNEQFF	TGTGCCAGCAGCCGCGAGGATAGCGGGAGATTCTCCTACAATGAGCAGTTCTTC
11	TRBD1	TRBJ1-1	many	TRBV29-1	CSVTGTGVPYF	TGCAGCGTTACCGGGACAGGGGTCCCTTATTTT
11	NA	TRBJ2-7	many	TRBV20-1	CSASLIYEQYF	TGCAGTGCTAGTCTGATCTACGAGCAGTACTTC
14	NA	TRBJ1-2	many	TRBV5-1	CASTTGGSNYGYTF	TGCGCCAGTACAACCGGCGGATCTAACTATGGCTACACCTTC
15	NA	TRBJ2-2	NA	TRBV18	CASSLDKNPTGELFF	TGTGCCAGCTCACTGGACAAGAACCCTACCGGGGAGCTGTTTTTT
13	NA	TRBJ2-3	many	TRBV20-1	CSARLSEADTQYF	TGCAGTGCTAGGCTTAGCGAGGCCGATACGCAGTATTTT
16	NA	TRBJ1-5	few	TRBV5-1	CASSLVSGGGNQPQHF	TGCGCCAGCAGCTTGGTCTCTGGGGGGGGGAATCAGCCCCAGCATTTT
15	TRBD2	TRBJ2-2	many	TRBV12-3/TRBV12-4	CASSLIQGGTGELFF	TGTGCCAGCAGTTTGATCCAGGGAGGGACCGGGGAGCTGTTTTTT
14	NA	TRBJ2-7	NA	TRBV19	CASSPSLELYEQYF	TGTGCCAGTAGCCCCTCGTTGGAGCTCTACGAGCAGTACTTC
15	TRBD1	TRBJ1-4	NA	TRBV7-9	CAYDRGQSPNEKLFF	TGTGCCTACGACAGGGGGCAATCCCCTAATGAAAAACTGTTTTTT
14	TRBD1	TRBJ2-7	many	TRBV5-1	CASRPGTGPNEQYF	TGCGCCAGCCGCCCCGGGACAGGACCCAACGAGCAGTACTTC
13	TRBD1	TRBJ2-5	NA	TRBV29-1	CSGRDSVGETQYF	TGCAGCGGCCGGGACAGCGTCGGAGAGACCCAGTACTTC
16	TRBD1	TRBJ1-1	NA	TRBV2	CASTPGGGNMNTEAFF	TGTGCCAGCACCCCGGGAGGGGGCAACATGAACACTGAAGCTTTCTTT
17	TRBD2	TRBJ2-1	NA	TRBV3-1	CASSPHTSGKAYNEQFF	TGTGCCAGCAGCCCGCATACTAGCGGGAAAGCCTACAATGAGCAGTTCTTC
14	TRBD1	TRBJ2-2	many	TRBV12-3/TRBV12-4	CASSWTGMDGELFF	TGTGCCAGCAGTTGGACAGGGATGGACGGGGAGCTGTTTTTT
16	NA	TRBJ1-1	many	TRBV18	CASSSTVGVGNTEAFF	TGTGCCAGCTCGTCCACGGTCGGGGTGGGGAACACTGAAGCTTTCTTT
12	NA	TRBJ2-3	few	TRBV7-6	CASSPITDTQYF	TGTGCCAGCAGCCCCATCACAGATACGCAGTATTTT
18	TRBD1	TRBJ2-3	few	TRBV27	CASSLSRLVGGGTDTQYF	TGTGCCAGCAGTTTATCGCGCCTTGTAGGGGGCGGAACAGATACGCAGTATTTT
14	NA	TRBJ2-1	many	TRBV18	CASSPPSSYNEQFF	TGTGCCAGCTCACCGCCTTCGTCGTACAATGAGCAGTTCTTC
12	NA	TRBJ2-4	few	TRBV19	CASSEGGDIQYF	TGTGCCAGTAGTGAGGGTGGGGACATTCAGTACTTC
14	NA	TRBJ2-7	NA	TRBV7-9	CASSNADRAYEQYF	TGTGCCAGCAGCAACGCGGACAGAGCCTACGAGCAGTACTTC
17	NA	TRBJ1-5	few	TRBV18	CASSPPGLRDGNQPQHF	TGTGCCAGCTCACCACCGGGACTAAGGGACGGCAATCAGCCCCAGCATTTT
11	NA	TRBJ2-7	many	TRBV6-1	CASSSRAEQYF	TGTGCCAGCAGTTCAAGGGCCGAGCAGTACTTC
21	TRBD2	TRBJ2-1	few	TRBV7-9	CASSLIAGTSEKKSSYNEQFF	TGTGCCAGCAGCTTGATTGCTGGGACTAGCGAGAAGAAAAGCTCCTACAATGAGCAGTTCTTC
12	NA	TRBJ2-7	few	TRBV12-3/TRBV12-4	CASTVYDGEQYF	TGTGCCAGCACAGTTTATGATGGGGAGCAGTACTTC